Described below is a single T cell receptor beta chain sequence and its context. Its antigen is currently unknown. As to time point: week 47, end of study. A single vaccine dose contained 300 ug of mutant IDH1 20-mer peptide, and topical imiquimod was used with it. The donors' diagnosis was new WHO grade 3 or 4 astrocytoma that was IDH1-mutant and ATRX-lost. J gave up 7 bases and V 5 bases, and 8 bases lay outside the gene matches. Per germline, CDR1 LNHDA and CDR2 SQIVND (reference sequence). This CDR3 contains 15 residues. Assay: immunoSEQ multiplex PCR; the TCRdb copy retains only in-frame clones and omits some. The data contain more than 35,000 clones, around 75% of them singletons. The data originate from a study of a mutant IDH1 vaccine in newly diagnosed glioma. Study in general: The first vaccination came 4-6 weeks after radiotherapy alone, or with temozolomide cycles.

This receptor was identified in a man aged 40-50 years with glioma. This specimen was PBMCs, taken from a glioma patient whose treatment included an IDH1 peptide vaccine. The chain links TRBV19 to TRBJ1-5, with 10 bases identical to TRBD1. The CDR3 loop is CASSLTGGSGQPQHF. The CDR3 coding sequence is TGTGCCAGTAGTTTGACAGGGGGCTCGGGGCAGCCCCAGCATTTT.